This T cell receptor beta chain derives from a study of blood T cell repertoires in COVID-19. The overall study: Spain, Italy and the United States supplied samples that represented acute and convalescent COVID-19. The cDNA or gDNA used as material had been derived from T cells, B-cell-depleted T cells, or PBMCs.

The length of the CDR3 is 17 residues. Looked up from germline, CDR1 is LNHDA and CDR2 is SQIVND (reference sequence). V was pared by 5 bases and J by 3 bases, with 12 bases of the junction left unmatched. As processed by the authors: Amplified reference gene primers provided the basis for estimating nucleated cell counts. Generated by immunoSEQ multiplex PCR, the TCRdb table keeps only in-frame clones and is missing some. The DNA was the basis for D and trimming; V, J and clone size are from that table. The sample consists of 200,000 to 250,000 clones, nearly 90% of them appearing once. The sample comprised peripheral blood. This TCR was recovered from a woman between 18 and 29 years old who had recovered from COVID-19. The rearrangement uses TRBV19 and TRBJ2-2; TRBD2 matches at 7 bases. The CDR3 DNA sequence: TGTGCCAGTAGTTCTCGGGGGGTATGGGTAGACACCGGGGAGCTGTTTTTT. Translating it yields CASSSRGVWVDTGELFF.